Following are 5 T cell receptor beta chains from one sample sequenced in a study of human T cells and chemical hapten exposure. Time point reported: patch test 3, about 24 weeks after DPC sensitization. Specified treatment: therapeutic diphenylcyclopropenone sensitization with weekly scalp DPC. Each CDR3 protein gets one entry after TCRdb re-called the RACE reads with MiXCR. The sample holds about 190,000 distinct CDR3 sequences, about 22% seen once. The starting material was whole blood, obtained in connection with sensitization to the hapten diphenylcyclopropenone (DPC). These receptor sequences come from a woman in her thirties or forties with alopecia areata. Some clones in this sample may be carry-over from other donors' samples.

A few counts support this clonotype. This sequence joins TRBV11-2 and TRBJ1-6; D call uncertain. Per the germline V gene, CDR1 is SGHAT and CDR2 is FQNNGV. The V and J ends lost 1 base and 8 bases respectively, with 6 bases between them. This CDR3 has 13 amino acids. The CDR3 DNA is TGTGCCAGCAGCTTAGCACCCTATTCACCCCTCCACTTT. This sequence encodes CASSLAPYSPLHF.

This clonotype was observed many times. This chain links TRBV29-1 with TRBJ1-1, with 9 positions matching TRBD1. The germline V gene encodes CDR1 SQVTM and CDR2 ANQGSEA. V trimming: 1 base; J trimming: 10 bases; junction bases outside the gene matches: 10. The CDR3 loop spans 14 amino acids. The CDR3 reads CSVEVPRDREGAFF. The CDR3 bases are TGCAGCGTTGAAGTCCCGCGGGACAGGGAGGGAGCTTTCTTT.

The rearrangement uses TRBV9 and TRBJ2-1, with a weak D call TRBD2 (5 bases). Germline V gives CDR1 SGDLS, CDR2 YYNGEE. This CDR3 region has 15 residues. V dropped 0 bases and J dropped 2 bases, with 9 bases sitting between them. The CDR3 DNA is TGTGCCAGCAGCGTAGCGGGGAGCGCCTACAATGAGCAGTTCTTC. This gives the protein CASSVAGSAYNEQFF.

This chain links TRBV27 with TRBJ2-7, with TRBD1 identical over 10 bases. Trimming at V came to 3 bases and at J to 2 bases, leaving 4 bases not matched to a gene. Germline values: CDR1 MNHEY, CDR2 SMNVEV (reference sequence). The CDR3 runs to 15 residues. Written as DNA, the CDR3 is TGTGCCAGCAGTTTCGGGGACAGGGGAACCTACGAGCAGTACTTC. This codes for CASSFGDRGTYEQYF.

This clonotype was picked up a small number of times. V gene TRBV3-1 combines with J gene TRBJ2-3, with 7 nucleotides matching TRBD2. The germline gives CDR1 LGHDT, CDR2 YNNKEL (reference sequence). The ends lost 1 base at V and 1 base at J; junction bases unmatched: 2. The CDR3 runs 15 residues. CDR3 bases: TGTGCCAGCAGCCAAGGGGGGGGGGGCACAGATACGCAGTATTTT. It encodes CASSQGGGGTDTQYF.